These T cell receptor beta chains were read from a single sample in a study of T-cell memory formation after mild COVID-19. MiXCR was run by TCRdb on the 5' RACE reads, yielding one entry per CDR3 protein. The profile shows more than 200,000 distinct CDR3 sequences, 16% of them singletons. Sequencing was done on a sample of PBMCs or a T cell subset sorted from them (not recorded which). The receptors here all came from a man between 18 and 29 years old who had mild COVID-19 (a few samples of this study predate the infection). Cell type and time point are not known. Both conserved end residues are part of each CDR3. Fields, in order: CDR3 length, D gene, clone size, J gene, V gene, CDR3 protein, CDR3 DNA. A D gene is named only where the DNA matches it firmly. Rows give clone size only sometimes, using once, few, many, or a class for an expanded clone.

>15|.|few|TRBJ2-1|TRBV4-2
CASSRPALSYNEQFF
TGTGCCAGCAGCCGCCCAGCTCTCTCCTACAATGAGCAGTTCTTC
>15|.|few|TRBJ1-2|TRBV6-1
CASSGSTANFYGYTF
TGTGCCAGCAGTGGGTCGACAGCGAACTTCTATGGCTACACCTTC
>15|TRBD2|.|TRBJ2-2|TRBV6-5
CASTPQGGAGGELFF
TGTGCCAGCACCCCCCAGGGAGGGGCGGGCGGGGAGCTGTTTTTT
>14|.|many|TRBJ2-4|TRBV7-2
CASSPPSAKNIQYF
TGTGCCAGCAGCCCCCCGAGCGCCAAAAACATTCAGTACTTC
>14|TRBD2|.|TRBJ2-3|TRBV5-1
CASHGGGSADTQYF
TGCGCCAGTCATGGGGGGGGTTCCGCAGATACGCAGTATTTT
>14|TRBD2|few|TRBJ2-2|TRBV9
CASMPGGPTGELFF
TGTGCCAGCATGCCGGGGGGGCCCACCGGGGAGCTGTTTTTT
>14|TRBD2|few|TRBJ2-3|TRBV10-3
CAISRLAEVDTQYF
TGTGCCATCAGTAGACTAGCGGAAGTGGATACGCAGTATTTT
>14|.|.|TRBJ1-4|TRBV7-3
CASSFTATNEKLFF
TGTGCCAGCAGCTTCACAGCTACTAATGAAAAACTGTTTTTT
>16|TRBD2|few|TRBJ2-5|TRBV5-1
CASSFPSGGLQETQYF
TGCGCCAGCAGCTTCCCTAGCGGGGGACTCCAAGAGACCCAGTACTTC
>12|TRBD1|few|TRBJ1-5|TRBV19
CASTGQGWSQHF
TGTGCCAGTACGGGACAGGGTTGGTCCCAGCATTTT
>14|.|.|TRBJ1-1|TRBV6-2/TRBV6-3
CASTEAGKNTEAFF
TGTGCCAGCACCGAGGCGGGGAAAAACACTGAAGCTTTCTTT